One and the same sample provided the 5 T cell receptor beta chains below, sequenced in a study of cytomegalovirus exposure and HLA in healthy donors. The PCR ran on 60 Vbeta and 13 Jbeta primers. Some clones are missing from TCRdb's copy, which holds only in-frame ones; the method was immunoSEQ multiplex PCR. In total, the table holds 60,000 to 70,000 clones. The sample was PBMCs. All receptors come from a boy younger than 18 in good health and CMV-seronegative.

The chain couples TRBV29-1 to TRBJ2-5, with TRBD2 matching over 7 bases. Trimming cost V 6 bases and J 0 bases; bases outside gene matches: 4. This CDR3 has 13 amino acids. Looked up from germline, CDR1 is SQVTM and CDR2 is ANQGSEA. CDR3 nucleotides: TGCAGCGTATCGGGGGGTAACCAAGAGACCCAGTACTTC. Its translation is CSVSGGNQETQYF.

The V gene is TRBV5-1, the J gene TRBJ1-2; D not resolved. This CDR3 has 14 amino acids. CDR1 is SGHRS, CDR2 YFSETQ, per germline. Trimming removed 0 bases from V and 0 bases from J, with 6 bases in between. This CDR3 reads CASSLGGSNYGYTF. DNA for the CDR3: TGCGCCAGCAGCTTGGGTGGCTCTAACTATGGCTACACCTTC.

This chain joins TRBV19 and TRBJ2-2; TRBD1 is a possible D gene (5 bases). The V and J ends lost 1 base and 11 bases respectively, with 8 bases between them. Germline values: CDR1 LNHDA, CDR2 SQIVND (reference sequence). The CDR3 length is 12 residues. As DNA, the CDR3 is TGTGCCAGTAGTATAGCCCAGGGCGAGCTGTTTTTT. It specifies CASSIAQGELFF.

The V gene is TRBV30, the J gene TRBJ2-7, with TRBD2 matching over 7 bases. With 1 base clipped from V and 4 bases from J, the junction kept 1 base outside the gene matches. CDR3 length equals 12 residues. Germline CDR1 GTSNPN, CDR2 SVGIG (reference sequence). CDR3 sequence: CAWSAAGYEQYF. CDR3 nucleotide sequence: TGTGCCTGGAGTGCAGCGGGGTACGAGCAGTACTTC.

This chain connects TRBV5-4 to TRBJ2-1, with 11 positions matching TRBD2. CDR3 length: 14 residues. Germline CDR1 is SGHNT and CDR2 is YYREEE (reference sequence). J gave up 10 bases and V 1 base, and 4 bases lay outside the gene matches. The CDR3 protein is CASSLTSGSEEQFF. The CDR3 DNA is TGTGCCAGCAGCTTGACTAGCGGGAGTGAAGAGCAGTTCTTC.